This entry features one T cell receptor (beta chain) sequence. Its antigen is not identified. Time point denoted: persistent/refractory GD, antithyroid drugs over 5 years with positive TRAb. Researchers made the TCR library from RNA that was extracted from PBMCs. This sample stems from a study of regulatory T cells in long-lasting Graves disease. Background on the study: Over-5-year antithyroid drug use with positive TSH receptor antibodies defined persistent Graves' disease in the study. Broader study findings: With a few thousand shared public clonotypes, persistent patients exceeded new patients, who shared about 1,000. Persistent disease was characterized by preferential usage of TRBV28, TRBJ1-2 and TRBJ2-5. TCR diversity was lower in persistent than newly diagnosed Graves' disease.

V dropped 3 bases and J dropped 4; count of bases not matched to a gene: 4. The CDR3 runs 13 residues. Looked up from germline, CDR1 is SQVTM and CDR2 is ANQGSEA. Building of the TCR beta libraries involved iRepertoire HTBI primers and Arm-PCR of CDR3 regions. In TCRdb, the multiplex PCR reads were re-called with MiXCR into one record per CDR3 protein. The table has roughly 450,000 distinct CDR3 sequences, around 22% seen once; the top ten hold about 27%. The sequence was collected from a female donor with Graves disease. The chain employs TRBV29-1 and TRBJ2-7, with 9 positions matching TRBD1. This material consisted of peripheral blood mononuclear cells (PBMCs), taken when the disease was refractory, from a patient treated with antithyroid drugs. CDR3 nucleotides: TGCAGCGTTGACTTGACAGGGGGATACGAGCAGTACTTC. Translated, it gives CSVDLTGGYEQYF.